Reported below is one T cell receptor beta chain. The germline V gene encodes CDR1 SGHTA and CDR2 FQGTGA. Trimming took off 5 bases at V and 2 bases at J, with 12 bases between the two ends. CDR3 size: 14 residues. The entry originates in a study of blood T cell repertoires in COVID-19. Study-wide background: Donors in the United States, Italy and Spain gave samples during acute or convalescent COVID-19.

Method: immunoSEQ multiplex PCR; TCRdb's copy keeps in-frame clones and lacks some. The sample lists about 180,000 clones; roughly 85% were seen once. V and J are TRBV7-3 and TRBJ1-1, with D perhaps TRBD1 (6 bases). This TCR came from a human donor with active or convalescent COVID-19. The donor label of this sample is uncertain. Sequenced: peripheral blood. The CDR3 here is CASSQDRFNTEAFF. The CDR3 DNA reads as TGTGCCAGCAGCCAAGACAGGTTTAACACTGAAGCTTTCTTT.